The 32 T cell receptor beta chains reported below all come from one sample, sequenced in a study of blood T cell repertoires in COVID-19. Data came from immunoSEQ multiplex PCR; TCRdb stores just in-frame clones and leaves some out. The profile shows some 240,000 clones, approximately 82% of them singletons. Sequenced: peripheral blood. The receptors were gathered from a woman between 35 and 50 years old who had recovered from COVID-19.

This clone showed up just a few times. The CDR3: CASSFETGPLYF. DNA of the CDR3: TGTGCCAGCAGCTTCGAGACAGGTCCCTTATATTTT. V gene TRBV7-2 combines with J gene TRBJ1-3; a weak D match, TRBD1 (6 bases). The germline V gene encodes CDR1 SGHTA and CDR2 FQGNSA. The V and J ends lost 3 bases and 14 bases respectively, with 14 bases between them. The length of the CDR3 is 12 residues.

This clone was seen more than once but under ten times. This rearrangement joins TRBV7-9 to TRBJ1-1; D gene unclear. The CDR3 length is 13 residues. V was trimmed by 8 bases and J by 4 bases, leaving 14 bases between them. The germline CDR1 and CDR2 sequences are SEHNR and FQNEAQ (reference sequence). CDR3 in DNA: TGTGCCAGCGCTTTGGAGGCGGGCACTGAAGCTTTCTTT. It codes for CASALEAGTEAFF.

The chain's CDR3 is CASSPLQRNEKLFF. The CDR3 DNA reads as TGTGCCAGCTCACCCCTACAGAGAAATGAAAAACTGTTTTTT. J is TRBJ1-4 and V is TRBV18, with D uncertain. Germline CDR1 KGHSH, CDR2 LQKENI. CDR3 size: 14 residues. The germline V and J ends were trimmed by 3 bases and 5 bases, with 10 bases remaining between them.

This chain uses TRBV5-1 with TRBJ2-3, with 11 bases identical to TRBD2. V lost 4 bases and J lost 0; bases outside the gene matches: 4. Germline V lookup: CDR1 SGHRS, CDR2 YFSETQ. This CDR3 has 16 amino acids. This CDR3 is CASSQGLAVSTDTQYF. The DNA of the CDR3 is TGCGCCAGCAGCCAGGGACTAGCGGTGAGCACAGATACGCAGTATTTT. Based on the CDR3 plus reference TRBV5-1 and TRBJ2-3, the full variable domain is KAGVTQTPRYLIKTRGQQVTLSCSPISGHRSVSWYQQTPGQGLQFLFEYFSETQRNKGNFPGRFSGRQFSNSRSEMNVSTLELGDSALYLCASSQGLAVSTDTQYFGPGTRLTVL.

The V gene is TRBV19, the J gene TRBJ2-3; TRBD2 matches at 13 bases. The trim removed 4 bases at V and 6 bases at J, leaving 13 bases unmatched. CDR3 length equals 18 residues. Germline-derived CDR1 and CDR2 are LNHDA and SQIVND (reference sequence). CDR3 region: CASSRKGTSGGALDTQYF. CDR3 nucleotides: TGTGCCAGTAGTAGAAAGGGAACTAGCGGGGGGGCATTGGATACGCAGTATTTT.

The V gene is TRBV27, the J gene TRBJ2-3; D perhaps matches TRBD2 (5 bases). This CDR3 is 14 amino acids long. CDR1 and CDR2 (germline): MNHEY, SMNVEV (reference sequence). The V and J ends lost 5 bases and 7 bases respectively, with 16 bases between them. CDR3 sequence (DNA): TGTGCCAGCAGTCGCCTAGCCACCCAATATACGCAGTATTTT. Translation gives CASSRLATQYTQYF.

The V and J genes are TRBV18 and TRBJ2-7, with 10 bases fitting TRBD1. J lost 3 bases, V lost 2 bases, and 7 bases had no gene match. The CDR3 sequence is 16 residues long. CDR1 and CDR2 from the germline V gene are KGHSH and LQKENI. The CDR3 is CASSPSEGQGNYEQYF. The DNA for the CDR3 is TGTGCCAGCTCACCAAGTGAGGGACAGGGGAACTACGAGCAGTACTTC.

This clone occurred a few times. The rearrangement uses TRBV5-1 and TRBJ2-7; a possible D gene is TRBD2 (6 bases). This CDR3 has 15 amino acids. From germline, CDR1 is SGHRS and CDR2 YFSETQ. The V gene lost 4 bases and the J gene lost 0 bases, with 14 bases spanning the gap. The CDR3 is CASSPLAPSSYEQYF. The CDR3 DNA sequence: TGCGCCAGCAGCCCCCTAGCGCCTAGCTCCTACGAGCAGTACTTC.

The genes are TRBV7-9 and TRBJ1-1; D possibly corresponds to TRBD1 (6 bases). Trimming cost V 5 bases and J 1 base, with 14 bases left between them. Germline V gene sequence: CDR1 SEHNR, CDR2 FQNEAQ (reference sequence). This CDR3 comprises 15 residues. CDR3 bases: TGTGCCAGCAGCCTAGGGAACAGGGAGAACACTGAAGCTTTCTTT. Translated, it gives CASSLGNRENTEAFF.

The chain uses TRBV7-6 and TRBJ2-2; perhaps TRBD1 as D (6 bases). Germline V gene data show CDR1 as SGHVS and CDR2 as FNYEAQ. This CDR3 is built from 15 residues. Deletions cut 2 bases from V and 3 bases from J, with 10 bases between. For the CDR3, the DNA is TGTGCCAGCAGCTTAAACACAGGGTACACCGGGGAGCTGTTTTTT. It encodes CASSLNTGYTGELFF. The variable domain in full, with the rest retrieved from reference TRBV7-6 and TRBJ2-2, is GAGVSQSPRYKVTKRGQDVALRCDPISGHVSLYWYRQALGQGPEFLTYFNYEAQQDKSGLPNDRFSAERPEGSISTLTIQRTEQRDSAMYRCASSLNTGYTGELFFGEGSRLTVL.

CDR3 residues: CSASGTGALKSNQPQHF. The CDR3 coding sequence is TGCAGTGCTAGTGGGACAGGGGCCCTAAAGAGCAATCAGCCCCAGCATTTT. The chain has TRBV20-1 and TRBJ1-5, with 10 bases fitting TRBD1. The CDR3 length is 17 residues. Trimming cost V 3 bases and J 1 base; bases outside gene matches: 9. The germline V gene has CDR1 DFQATT and CDR2 SNEGSKA (reference sequence).

The gene calls are TRBV19 and TRBJ1-1; D may be TRBD1 (5 bases). V was pared by 7 bases and J by 5 bases, with 23 bases between. Per germline, CDR1 LNHDA and CDR2 SQIVND (reference sequence). The CDR3 has 16 amino acids. CDR3 amino acids: CASNPGTQKGGTEAFF. The CDR3 DNA sequence: TGTGCCAGTAACCCCGGGACTCAAAAGGGTGGGACTGAAGCTTTCTTT.

The chain links TRBV30 to TRBJ1-4, with D possibly being TRBD1 (6 bases). This CDR3 region has 17 residues. Between the trimmed V and J ends, which lost 0 bases and 5 bases, there was a span of 19 bases. CDR1 GTSNPN and CDR2 SVGIG come from the germline V gene (reference sequence). CDR3 residues: CAWSVGEQGRGNEKLFF. The CDR3 DNA is TGTGCCTGGAGTGTAGGAGAGCAGGGGAGGGGAAATGAAAAACTGTTTTTT.

This chain joins TRBV12-3 or TRBV12-4 and TRBJ2-1; D is perhaps TRBD1 (6 bases). The CDR3 is 13 residues long. With 5 bases removed from V and 5 bases from J, the gap between germline ends came to 10 bases. The CDR3 DNA reads TGTGCCAGCAGTCGTACAGGGAACAATGAGCAGTTCTTC. Translating gives CASSRTGNNEQFF.

The V call is TRBV11-2, the J call TRBJ2-2, with 9 bases identical to TRBD2. This CDR3 is 16 amino acids long. With 2 bases clipped from V and 4 bases from J, the junction kept 5 bases outside the gene matches. Per germline, CDR1 SGHAT and CDR2 FQNNGV. CDR3 sequence reads: CASSLSLAGLTGELFF. In DNA, the CDR3 is TGTGCCAGCAGCTTATCCCTAGCGGGGCTCACCGGGGAGCTGTTTTTT.

The chain combines TRBV5-1 with TRBJ2-7, with D maybe TRBD1 (6 bases). V was shortened by 3 bases and J by 6 bases, with 13 bases between the two germline ends. The V gene's germline CDR1 is SGHRS and CDR2 YFSETQ. The CDR3 is 13 amino acids. The CDR3 protein is CASSYTGSSEQYF. The CDR3 DNA sequence: TGCGCCAGCAGCTATACAGGGTCTAGCGAGCAGTACTTC.

The genes are TRBV11-3 and TRBJ2-1; TRBD2 aligns across 14 bases. Per germline, CDR1 SGHNT and CDR2 YENEEA. V was pared by 5 bases and J by 8 bases, with 8 bases of the junction left unmatched. The CDR3 is 16 residues long. CDR3 DNA: TGTGCCAGCAGCCGACGGACTAGCGGGGGGCGAGATGAGCAGTTCTTC. Protein: CASSRRTSGGRDEQFF.

The chain joins TRBV5-1 to TRBJ1-1; D possibly corresponds to TRBD1 (6 bases). Germline CDR1 and CDR2: SGHRS and YFSETQ. This CDR3 region has 14 residues. V lost 5 bases to trimming and J lost 5 bases, with 16 bases between them. The CDR3: CASRDDRSWTEAFF. In nucleotides, the CDR3 is TGCGCCAGCAGAGACGACAGGTCCTGGACTGAAGCTTTCTTT.

A single count supports this clone. This chain joins TRBV11-2 and TRBJ2-2; D not certain. CDR3 length: 12 residues. Germline V gene sequence: CDR1 SGHAT, CDR2 FQNNGV. Trimming stripped 6 bases from V and 6 bases from J, with 8 bases between. This CDR3 is CASRPTAGELFF. In DNA, the CDR3 is TGTGCCAGCAGGCCTACCGCCGGGGAGCTGTTTTTT.

The chain combines TRBV30 with TRBJ1-2; the D is unclear. Per germline, CDR1 GTSNPN and CDR2 SVGIG (reference sequence). Trimming took off 1 base at V and 6 bases at J, with 12 bases between the two ends. This CDR3 is 13 amino acids long. This CDR3 is CAWSALILDGYTF. CDR3 sequence (DNA): TGTGCCTGGAGTGCTTTAATACTGGATGGCTACACCTTC.

V usage is TRBV27 and J usage is TRBJ2-5; D is undetermined. The CDR3 consists of 13 residues. V lost 4 bases, J lost 5 bases, and 11 bases lay in between. Per germline, CDR1 MNHEY and CDR2 SMNVEV (reference sequence). The CDR3: CASSSVRLETQYF. The DNA of the CDR3 is TGTGCCAGCAGTTCGGTCCGCTTGGAGACCCAGTACTTC.

The chain is built from TRBV19 and TRBJ2-1; 10 bases are shared with TRBD1. The CDR3 totals 14 residues. Trimming at V came to 6 bases and at J to 9 bases, leaving 8 bases not matched to a gene. The V gene's germline CDR1 is LNHDA and CDR2 SQIVND (reference sequence). The DNA for the CDR3 is TGTGCCAGTAGGAGACAGGGGGCCAACGGTGAGCAGTTCTTC. It codes for CASRRQGANGEQFF.

The V and J genes are TRBV11-3 and TRBJ2-7; 11 bases map to TRBD1. Trimming at V came to 5 bases and at J to 3 bases, leaving 6 bases not matched to a gene. CDR1 is SGHNT and CDR2 is YENEEA in the germline V gene. The CDR3 contains 15 residues. The CDR3 is CASSGAGTGGYEQYF. CDR3 DNA: TGTGCCAGCAGCGGGGCCGGGACAGGGGGCTACGAGCAGTACTTC.

In regard to this clone: Other DNA sequences in the sample encode the same CDR3. The V and J genes are TRBV7-2 and TRBJ1-1; D is ambiguous. Trimming took off 1 base at V and 1 base at J, with 4 bases between the two ends. The CDR3 is made up of 13 amino acids. Germline CDR1 reads SGHTA; CDR2 reads FQGNSA. As DNA, the CDR3 is TGTGCCAGCAGCTTAGGACAGAACACTGAAGCTTTCTTT. Its protein product is CASSLGQNTEAFF. Variable domain in full (rest from reference TRBV7-2 and TRBJ1-1): GAGVSQSPSNKVTEKGKDVELRCDPISGHTALYWYRQSLGQGLEFLIYFQGNSAPDKSGLPSDRFSAERTGGSVSTLTIQRTQQEDSAVYLCASSLGQNTEAFFGQGTRLTVV.

The rearrangement uses TRBV7-6 and TRBJ1-5, with D perhaps matching TRBD1 (6 bases). V lost 1 base and J 4 bases, leaving 14 bases between the germline ends. The CDR3 sequence is 16 residues long. The germline CDR1 and CDR2 sequences are SGHVS and FNYEAQ. Written as DNA, the CDR3 is TGTGCCAGCAGCTTAGGTCCGGGGGGGCGGAATCAGCCCCAGCATTTT. Amino acid sequence: CASSLGPGGRNQPQHF.

The chain carries TRBV11-3 and TRBJ1-2; D is ambiguous. V lost 5 bases and J 2 bases, leaving 15 bases between the germline ends. CDR1 SGHNT and CDR2 YENEEA come from the germline V gene. This CDR3 has 15 residues. CDR3 DNA sequence: TGTGCCAGCAGCCCACCCCGAGGAGAGAACTATGGCTACACCTTC. This sequence encodes CASSPPRGENYGYTF.

This sequence joins TRBV7-9 and TRBJ2-3; weak D call: TRBD2 (5 bases). This CDR3 has 11 amino acids. Trimming took 1 base from V and 11 from J, leaving 7 bases between them. CDR1 is SEHNR and CDR2 is FQNEAQ in the germline V gene (reference sequence). The CDR3 spells CASSLGERQYF. The CDR3 DNA reads as TGTGCCAGCAGCTTAGGGGAGCGGCAGTATTTT.

This chain uses TRBV6-6 with TRBJ2-7; tentative D call: TRBD2 (5 bases). Germline-derived CDR1 and CDR2 are MNHNY and SVGAGI (reference sequence). Trimming cost V 7 bases and J 4 bases, with 23 bases left between them. CDR3 size: 16 residues. CDR3 sequence reads: CASTYSQRLPSYEQYF. The CDR3 DNA reads TGTGCCAGCACCTATTCACAGCGGTTGCCTTCATACGAGCAGTACTTC.

V is TRBV28 and J is TRBJ1-2; a possible D gene is TRBD1 (5 bases). The CDR3 spans 14 residues. CDR1 and CDR2 from the germline V gene are MDHEN and SYDVKM. The ends were cut back, 3 bases at V and 0 bases at J, with 8 bases in the middle. The chain's CDR3 is CASSFSGPNYGYTF. The CDR3, as DNA: TGTGCCAGCAGTTTTTCAGGGCCTAACTATGGCTACACCTTC.

The chain combines TRBV21-1 with TRBJ1-5; the table names TRBD1, a call not compared with the DNA. TRBV21-1 is a recognized pseudogene. The CDR3 has 17 residues. The CDR3 nucleotides are TGTGCCAGCAGCAAGGATCGAAGGGGGCCGTTCAATCAGCCCCAGCATTTT. This encodes CASSKDRRGPFNQPQHF.

The chain links TRBV3-1 (or the pseudogene TRBV3-2) to TRBJ1-2, with D maybe TRBD1 (5 bases). This CDR3 is built from 16 residues. In germline, CDR1 is LGHDT, CDR2 YNNKEL (reference sequence). Deletions cut 2 bases from V and 2 bases from J, with 15 bases between. CDR3 in amino acids: CASSQRRQWINYGYTF. CDR3 nucleotide sequence: TGTGCCAGCAGCCAAAGAAGACAGTGGATCAACTATGGCTACACCTTC.

This sequence joins TRBV6-5 and TRBJ1-1, with D unresolved. Trimming took off 2 bases at V and 1 base at J, with 8 bases between the two ends. Per germline, CDR1 MNHEY and CDR2 SVGAGI. The CDR3 has 14 residues. Written as DNA, the CDR3 is TGTGCCAGCAGTTACGGCCGACAGAACACTGAAGCTTTCTTT. It encodes CASSYGRQNTEAFF.